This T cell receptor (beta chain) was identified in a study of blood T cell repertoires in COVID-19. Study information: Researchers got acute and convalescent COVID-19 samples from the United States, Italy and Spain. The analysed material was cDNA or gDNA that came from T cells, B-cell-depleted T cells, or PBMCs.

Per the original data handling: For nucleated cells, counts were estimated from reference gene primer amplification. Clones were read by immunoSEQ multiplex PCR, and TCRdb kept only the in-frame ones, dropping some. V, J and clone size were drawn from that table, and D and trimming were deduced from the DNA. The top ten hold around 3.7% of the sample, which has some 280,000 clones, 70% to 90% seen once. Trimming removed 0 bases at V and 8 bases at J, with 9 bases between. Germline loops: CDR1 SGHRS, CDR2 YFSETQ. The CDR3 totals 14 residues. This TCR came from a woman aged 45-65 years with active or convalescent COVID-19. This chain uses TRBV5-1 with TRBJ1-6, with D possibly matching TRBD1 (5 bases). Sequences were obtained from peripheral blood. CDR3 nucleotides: TGCGCCAGCAGCTTGGAGGGGTCCCATTCACCCCTCCACTTT. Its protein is CASSLEGSHSPLHF.